This TCR beta chain was identified in a study of cytomegalovirus exposure and HLA in healthy donors. Study-wide background: Out of about 190 million T cells, an earlier analysis found over 90 million unique TCR beta sequences in total. Genetic ancestry analysis placed around 76% of the 300 to 400 donors that were genotyped in the Caucasian-associated cluster.

As for this clone: Its specificity is unknown.

Study-wide findings and caveats: The study listed 150 to 200 cytomegalovirus-associated TCR beta chains.

The PCR employed 60 Vbeta primers together with 13 Jbeta primers. Sequencing used immunoSEQ multiplex PCR; TCRdb keeps in-frame clones, though not all of them. The data hold 160,000 or so clones, with about two thirds observed a single time. The CDR3 consists of 14 residues. Germline CDR1 reads MNHNS; CDR2 reads SASEGT. V was clipped by 4 bases and J by 0 bases, with 7 bases between them. This chain links TRBV6-1 with TRBJ1-5; a possible D gene is TRBD1 (6 bases). The sequence derives from a woman under 40 in good health and CMV-seronegative. Sequenced material: PBMCs. The chain's CDR3 is CASSAGDSNQPQHF. DNA for the CDR3: TGTGCCAGCAGTGCAGGGGATAGCAATCAGCCCCAGCATTTT.